The 20 T cell receptor beta chains reported below all come from one sample, sequenced in a study of early T cells in non-severe SARS-CoV-2 infection listed by TCRdb under 2021. Libraries were built with 5' RACE. For sequencing, a NextSeq 500 was employed. TCRdb passed the public sequencing reads through fastp at Q25 and MiXCR, retaining productive beta sequences. Each CDR3 protein appears once, grouped with its most common genes and DNA. Here the sample has about 27,000 distinct CDR3 sequences; around 5.9% occur a single time. The top ten constitute roughly 0.87% of the sample. Material for sequencing was whole blood. The receptors shown here come from an adult who was a healthcare worker with PCR-confirmed SARS-CoV-2 infection or an uninfected control (not recorded which).

The table lists this clonotype with many counts. The J gene is TRBJ2-1, the V gene TRBV28; 7 bases align to TRBD2. The CDR3 is 18 amino acids. Losses at the gene ends were 5 bases for V and 7 bases for J; bases not matched to a gene: 20. Per the germline V gene, CDR1 is MDHEN and CDR2 is SYDVKM. This CDR3 reads CASSTGTRGVAGWNEQFF. CDR3 nucleotides: TGTGCCAGCAGTACCGGGACCCGGGGGGTAGCCGGATGGAATGAGCAGTTCTTC. Full variable domain (outside the CDR3, taken from reference TRBV28 and TRBJ2-1): DVKVTQSSRYLVKRTGEKVFLECVQDMDHENMFWYRQDPGLGLRLIYFSYDVKMKEKGDIPEGYSVSREKKERFSLILESASTNQTSMYLCASSTGTRGVAGWNEQFFGPGTRLTVL.

This clonotype was seen ten or more times. The chain carries TRBV7-8 and TRBJ1-6; the D gene is possibly TRBD1 (6 bases). CDR1 is SGHVS, CDR2 FQNEAQ, per germline. This CDR3 comprises 14 residues. V lost 4 bases and J lost 10, with 14 bases in between. The CDR3 DNA sequence: TGTGCCAGCAGCTACACAGGGACTCGCTCACCCCTCCACTTT. Residues: CASSYTGTRSPLHF. The full variable domain, rest sourced from reference TRBV7-8 and TRBJ1-6, is GAGVSQSPRYKVAKRGQDVALRCDPISGHVSLFWYQQALGQGPEFLTYFQNEAQLDKSGLPSDRFFAERPEGSVSTLKIQRTQQEDSAVYLCASSYTGTRSPLHFGNGTRLTVT.

Only a few counts were recorded for this clonotype. The J gene is TRBJ1-3, the V gene TRBV5-1; D call uncertain. Trimming stripped 1 base from V and 2 bases from J, with 10 bases between. Germline V gives CDR1 SGHRS, CDR2 YFSETQ. This CDR3 has 15 amino acids. CDR3 nucleotide sequence: TGCGCCAGCAGCTTGCTGGGAGTCACTGGAAACACCATATATTTT. Translating gives CASSLLGVTGNTIYF.

This clonotype was found many times. This CDR3 is CASSLQGGPTEAFF. DNA for the CDR3: TGTGCCAGCAGCTTACAGGGGGGTCCCACTGAAGCTTTCTTT. The J gene is TRBJ1-1, the V gene TRBV9; 8 bases map to TRBD1. After removal of 4 bases from V and 4 bases from J, the junction contained 6 bases not matched to a gene. From germline, CDR1 is SGDLS and CDR2 YYNGEE. The CDR3 extends over 14 amino acids.

Note on this clonotype: Likely a read error: the CDR3 ends without its conserved phenylalanine or tryptophan. The rearrangement links TRBV7-6 to TRBJ1-1; 9 bases map to TRBD1. Germline loops: CDR1 SGHVS, CDR2 FNYEAQ. The CDR3 covers 14 residues. Unmatched junction bases numbered 7, after V lost 5 bases and J lost 6 bases. The CDR3 nucleotides read TGTGCCAGCAGCCAGATGGACAGGGGAGCTGAAGCTTTCTCT. This sequence encodes CASSQMDRGAEAFS.

V and J are TRBV14 and TRBJ2-7; D call uncertain. The CDR3 runs to 12 residues. CDR1 SGHDN and CDR2 FVKESK come from the germline V gene. The ends were cut back, 3 bases at V and 6 bases at J, with 9 bases in the middle. The CDR3, as DNA: TGTGCCAGCAGCCATGGCAGACTCGAGCAGTACTTC. Translating it yields CASSHGRLEQYF.

In its sample, this clonotype was seen many times. The rearrangement uses TRBV9 and TRBJ1-2, with 8 bases aligning to TRBD1. V gave up 4 bases and J gave up 0 bases; unmatched junction bases: 14. The germline CDR1 and CDR2 sequences are SGDLS and YYNGEE. The CDR3 loop spans 18 amino acids. The CDR3 spells CASSTPGGADKTNYGYTF. DNA for the CDR3: TGTGCCAGCAGCACGCCAGGGGGCGCGGACAAAACTAACTATGGCTACACCTTC. Using reference TRBV9 and TRBJ1-2 for the parts outside the CDR3, the full variable domain is DSGVTQTPKHLITATGQRVTLRCSPRSGDLSVYWYQQSLDQGLQFLIQYYNGEERAKGNILERFSAQQFPDLHSELNLSSLELGDSALYFCASSTPGGADKTNYGYTFGSGTRLTVV.

This clonotype was recorded a few times. The chain uses TRBV3-1 and TRBJ1-1, with a tentative D call TRBD1 (6 bases). This CDR3 comprises 13 residues. V was clipped by 4 bases and J by 7 bases, with 13 bases between them. Germline CDR1 is LGHDT and CDR2 is YNNKEL (reference sequence). In DNA form, the CDR3 reads TGTGCCAGCAGCCCGACCTGGGACAATGAAGCTTTCTTT. It encodes CASSPTWDNEAFF. Full variable domain (remainder filled in from reference TRBV3-1 and TRBJ1-1): DTAVSQTPKYLVTQMGNDKSIKCEQNLGHDTMYWYKQDSKKFLKIMFSYNNKELIINETVPNRFSPKSPDKAHLNLHINSLELGDSAVYFCASSPTWDNEAFFGQGTRLTVV.

This clonotype has at least ten counts. V usage is TRBV6-1 and J usage is TRBJ2-5; a possible D gene is TRBD2 (6 bases). The germline V gene has CDR1 MNHNS and CDR2 SASEGT. With 5 bases removed from V and 5 bases from J, the gap between germline ends came to 15 bases. The CDR3 covers 14 residues. The CDR3 sequence: CASSMGGRMETQYF. The CDR3 DNA follows: TGTGCCAGCAGTATGGGGGGTAGGATGGAGACCCAGTACTTC.

There are many counts of this clonotype. The V and J genes are TRBV14 and TRBJ2-5; maybe TRBD1 (6 bases). Germline values: CDR1 SGHDN, CDR2 FVKESK. The CDR3 sequence is 15 residues long. Trimming took 5 bases from V and 5 from J, leaving 18 bases between them. CDR3 sequence (DNA): TGTGCCAGCAGCACACACGCGGGCAGGGGTGAGACCCAGTACTTC. Protein product: CASSTHAGRGETQYF.

This clonotype was observed many times. The rearrangement joins TRBV28 to TRBJ2-7; D might be TRBD1 (6 bases). The CDR3 is made up of 13 amino acids. Germline-derived CDR1 and CDR2 are MDHEN and SYDVKM. Between the trimmed V and J ends, which lost 3 bases and 4 bases, there was a span of 10 bases. CDR3 DNA sequence: TGTGCCAGCAGTTTGGGACACTCTTACGAGCAGTACTTC. This encodes CASSLGHSYEQYF.

This clonotype was counted ten times or more. The gene calls are TRBV6-2 or TRBV6-3 and TRBJ1-6; D unclear. CDR3 size: 15 residues. The V end lost 0 bases, the J end lost 9 bases, and 12 bases lay between the germline ends. The germline V gene has CDR1 MNHEY and CDR2 SVGEGT. The CDR3 nucleotides read TGTGCCAGCAGTTACTCGCTCCAGGTTCGTTCACCCCTCCACTTT. Translating gives CASSYSLQVRSPLHF.

Ten or more counts support this clonotype. The gene calls are TRBV7-8 and TRBJ2-3; D unclear. V was shortened by 4 bases and J by 0 bases, with 11 bases between the two germline ends. CDR3 length: 15 amino acids. CDR1 and CDR2 (germline): SGHVS, FQNEAQ. The CDR3, as DNA: TGTGCCAGCAGCTCCCAATCCGCTAGCACAGATACGCAGTATTTT. Protein product: CASSSQSASTDTQYF.

This clonotype was counted once. The chain joins TRBV9 to TRBJ2-3; 9 bases fit TRBD2. This CDR3 comprises 14 residues. CDR1 and CDR2 from the germline V gene are SGDLS and YYNGEE. Trimming cost V 2 bases and J 4 bases; bases outside gene matches: 2. The CDR3 sequence is CASSVSGSSDTQYF. CDR3 nucleotides: TGTGCCAGCAGCGTTAGCGGGAGTTCAGATACGCAGTATTTT.

Ten or more counts support this clonotype. V and J are TRBV6-4 and TRBJ1-4; D may be TRBD1 (5 bases). Germline loops: CDR1 MRHNA, CDR2 SNTAGT. This CDR3 contains 15 residues. The V and J ends lost 7 bases and 5 bases respectively, with 17 bases between them. The CDR3 sequence: CASKSMRGPNEKLFF. For the CDR3, the DNA is TGTGCCAGCAAATCCATGAGGGGTCCGAATGAAAAACTGTTTTTT.

Many counts were recorded for this clonotype. The genes are TRBV6-1 and TRBJ2-1, with 10 bases fitting TRBD2. CDR3 length: 16 residues. The V segment lost 6 bases and the J segment 8 bases; nucleotides outside the gene matches: 13. Germline values: CDR1 MNHNS, CDR2 SASEGT. This CDR3 is CASRRGLAGESHEQFF. CDR3 nucleotide sequence: TGTGCCAGCAGACGAGGGCTAGCGGGAGAATCCCATGAGCAGTTCTTC.

This clonotype was recorded many times. The J gene is TRBJ2-1, the V gene TRBV10-3; TRBD2 matches 11 bases. There are 14 residues in the CDR3. Per the germline V gene, CDR1 is ENHRY and CDR2 is SYGVKD. Unmatched junction bases numbered 2, after V lost 5 bases and J lost 5 bases. CDR3 nucleotide sequence: TGTGCCATCAGTCGACTAGCGGGACACAATGAGCAGTTCTTC. Protein product: CAISRLAGHNEQFF.

This clonotype came up many times. The CDR3 region is CSGTRPPGQGTDTQYF. The DNA of the CDR3 is TGCAGTGGCACACGCCCGCCGGGACAAGGCACAGATACGCAGTATTTT. V gene TRBV20-1 combines with J gene TRBJ2-3; tentatively, D is TRBD1 (6 bases). Trimming left V 7 bases short and J 1 base short, with 21 bases between. Germline V lookup: CDR1 DFQATT, CDR2 SNEGSKA (reference sequence). The CDR3 contains 16 residues.

In its sample, this clonotype was seen a few times. This chain connects TRBV12-3 or TRBV12-4 to TRBJ2-3, with 12 nucleotides matching TRBD2. The CDR3 has 16 residues. Trimming at V came to 5 bases and at J to 4 bases, leaving 7 bases not matched to a gene. Written as DNA, the CDR3 is TGTGCCAGCAGTCGGTCTAGCGGGGGGGCGGCAGATACGCAGTATTTT. It encodes CASSRSSGGAADTQYF.

The chain recombines TRBV5-1 with TRBJ2-3; weak D call: TRBD2 (5 bases). Germline V CDR1 and CDR2: SGHRS, YFSETQ. The V and J ends lost 4 bases and 6 bases respectively, with 15 bases between them. This CDR3 has 14 amino acids. CDR3 sequence reads: CASSPPGRGDTQYF. As DNA, the CDR3 is TGCGCCAGCAGCCCCCCGGGCCGGGGTGATACGCAGTATTTT.